This passage covers 5 T cell receptor beta chains from one sample sequenced in a study of blood T cell repertoires in COVID-19. Some clones are missing from TCRdb's copy, which holds only in-frame ones; the method was immunoSEQ multiplex PCR. The table includes tens of thousands of clones, 82% detected once. The sample consisted of peripheral blood. These receptors all stem from a woman of 80 years or more with acute or convalescent COVID-19.

The chain joins TRBV2 to TRBJ1-3; D is ambiguous. The CDR3 totals 14 residues. Germline values: CDR1 SNHLY, CDR2 FYNNEI. The V gene lost 2 bases and the J gene lost 0 bases, with 5 bases spanning the gap. The CDR3 spells CASSETSSGNTIYF. The CDR3 DNA is TGTGCCAGCAGTGAAACGAGCTCTGGAAACACCATATATTTT.

The V gene is TRBV2, the J gene TRBJ2-1; 10 nucleotides agree with TRBD2. J was trimmed by 3 bases and V by 6 bases; bases with no gene match: 20. This CDR3 contains 20 residues. In germline, CDR1 is SNHLY, CDR2 FYNNEI. Here the CDR3 DNA reads TGTGCCAGCAGACCCACGGACAGACCTGGGGCTAGCGGGAGCTACAATGAGCAGTTCTTC. Residues: CASRPTDRPGASGSYNEQFF.

The chain employs TRBV6-4 and TRBJ2-1; possible D gene TRBD2, 6 bases. This CDR3 comprises 16 residues. Deletions cut 4 bases from V and 0 bases from J, with 13 bases between. Germline-derived CDR1 and CDR2 are MRHNA and SNTAGT. CDR3 amino acids: CASSGGGVSSYNEQFF. In DNA, the CDR3 is TGTGCCAGCAGTGGTGGCGGGGTCAGCTCCTACAATGAGCAGTTCTTC.

This chain connects TRBV28 to TRBJ2-7; D uncertain. In germline, CDR1 is MDHEN, CDR2 SYDVKM. The CDR3 extends over 13 amino acids. Trimming pared 7 bases from V and 2 bases from J, leaving 12 bases between. The CDR3 spells CASKSRGPYEQYF. Here the CDR3 DNA reads TGTGCCAGCAAGTCCCGCGGCCCCTACGAGCAGTACTTC.

The V call is TRBV30, the J call TRBJ2-3, with D tentatively TRBD2 (6 bases). Per the germline V gene, CDR1 is GTSNPN and CDR2 is SVGIG (reference sequence). Trimming cost V 5 bases and J 2 bases, with 11 bases left between them. The CDR3 runs to 13 residues. The CDR3 is CAWGAGNTDTQYF. In DNA, the CDR3 is TGTGCCTGGGGGGCGGGAAACACAGATACGCAGTATTTT.